This T cell receptor beta chain is from a study of control samples from healthy donors and cancer patients. The protocol was immunoSEQ multiplex PCR, while the TCRdb copy is restricted to in-frame clones and leaves out a portion. The sample consists of over 85,000 clones, about 81% of them appearing once. The CDR3 extends over 15 amino acids. CDR1 is GTSNPN and CDR2 is SVGIG in the germline V gene (reference sequence). V was pared by 0 bases and J by 2 bases, with 6 bases of the junction left unmatched. The sequence was collected from a man between 65 and 85 years old with lung cancer. The chain carries TRBV30 and TRBJ1-2, with TRBD1 identical over 7 bases. Sequenced sample: PBMCs. The CDR3 DNA reads as TGTGCCTGGAGTGTACGACAGGGACACAACTATGGCTACACCTTC. Residues: CAWSVRQGHNYGYTF. The entire variable domain, with the rest obtained from reference TRBV30 and TRBJ1-2, is as follows: SQTIHQWPATLVQPVGSPLSLECTVEGTSNPNLYWYRQAAGRGLQLLFYSVGIGQISSEVPQNLSASRPQDRQFILSSKKLLLSDSGFYLCAWSVRQGHNYGYTFGSGTRLTVV.